Below, 12 T cell receptor beta chains from the same sample are listed, as sequenced in a study of CD8 T cells in ankylosing spondylitis. TCRdb ran MiXCR on the 5' RACE reads and lists one entry per CDR3 protein. The sample holds a few hundred thousand distinct CDR3 sequences; roughly 20% are singletons and the top ten take about 12%. The sample consisted of blood, either unsorted or a sorted T cell fraction (not recorded which). These receptor sequences come from a male donor with ankylosing spondylitis or in good health (not recorded which).

The chain uses TRBV4-1 and TRBJ2-1; TRBD1 agrees at 8 bases. Germline CDR1 and CDR2: MGHRA and YSYEKL. The CDR3 extends over 17 amino acids. The J segment lost 7 bases and the V segment lost 4 bases, leaving 15 bases of the junction unmatched. DNA for the CDR3: TGCGCCAGCAGCCCGGTTGACGACAGGGGTTTTTTAAATGAGCAGTTCTTC. Translation: CASSPVDDRGFLNEQFF.

The V and J genes are TRBV18 and TRBJ2-5; D may be TRBD1 (5 bases). V shed 1 base and J shed 5 bases, with 14 bases lying between them. Germline values: CDR1 KGHSH, CDR2 LQKENI. This CDR3 is 15 amino acids long. In nucleotides, the CDR3 is TGTGCCAGCTCACCACTTGAAGGGGCAGGGGAGACCCAGTACTTC. Amino acids: CASSPLEGAGETQYF.

This clonotype has just a few counts. V and J are TRBV12-3 or TRBV12-4 and TRBJ2-7, with D unclear. The CDR3 covers 13 residues. With 3 bases removed from V and 2 bases from J, the gap between germline ends came to 8 bases. CDR3 sequence (DNA): TGTGCCAGCAGTTTCGGCGCGACCTACGAGCAGTACTTC. Amino acids: CASSFGATYEQYF.

The table lists this clonotype with a few counts. The gene calls are TRBV12-3 or TRBV12-4 and TRBJ2-1; 9 bases map to TRBD1. The V and J ends lost 3 bases and 8 bases, in that order; junction bases with no gene match: 8. This CDR3 is 15 amino acids long. In nucleotides, the CDR3 is TGTGCCAGCAGTTTCGGACAGGGGCGAGGCGATGAGCAGTTCTTC. Encoded protein: CASSFGQGRGDEQFF.

The chain combines TRBV7-6 with TRBJ2-7; no reliable D call. This CDR3 region has 13 residues. Looked up from germline, CDR1 is SGHVS and CDR2 is FNYEAQ. Trimming left V 5 bases short and J 3 bases short, with 11 bases between. The CDR3 spells CASSPLTIYEQYF. The CDR3 DNA reads TGTGCCAGCAGCCCACTAACTATCTACGAGCAGTACTTC.

This clonotype was counted at least ten times. The chain carries TRBV11-2 and TRBJ2-1; D call uncertain. This CDR3 contains 10 residues. V dropped 5 bases and J dropped 5 bases, with 1 base sitting between them. The germline V gene has CDR1 SGHAT and CDR2 FQNNGV. CDR3 DNA sequence: TGTGCCAGCAGCAACAATGAGCAGTTCTTC. Its protein is CASSNNEQFF.

The gene calls are TRBV4-1 and TRBJ2-5, with 10 positions matching TRBD1. V was pared by 2 bases and J by 2 bases, with 8 bases of the junction left unmatched. This CDR3 spans 17 amino acids. CDR1 is MGHRA, CDR2 YSYEKL, per germline. In nucleotides, the CDR3 is TGCGCCAGCAGCCAAACCGTGGGACAGGGGCGGCAAGAGACCCAGTACTTC. Protein sequence: CASSQTVGQGRQETQYF.

This sequence joins TRBV4-2 and TRBJ2-3, with 8 bases aligning to TRBD1. From germline, CDR1 is LGHNA and CDR2 YNFKEQ. The CDR3 totals 16 residues. Losses at the gene ends were 0 bases for V and 4 bases for J; bases not matched to a gene: 6. The CDR3 DNA is TGTGCCAGCAGCCAAGATAGCGCAGGGGGCGCAGATACGCAGTATTTT. Residues: CASSQDSAGGADTQYF.

The V call is TRBV5-1, the J call TRBJ2-7; 7 bases fit TRBD2. The CDR3 totals 14 residues. The V segment lost 0 bases and the J segment 4 bases; nucleotides outside the gene matches: 4. Germline loops: CDR1 SGHRS, CDR2 YFSETQ. DNA of the CDR3: TGCGCCAGCAGCTTGGAGCGGGAAATTTACGAGCAGTACTTC. Translation: CASSLEREIYEQYF.

A few counts support this clonotype. The rearrangement links TRBV12-3 or TRBV12-4 to TRBJ2-7; D ambiguous. V lost 3 bases and J lost 0, with 9 bases in between. The CDR3 runs to 14 residues. This CDR3 reads CASSLRQISYEQYF. The CDR3 region has the DNA TGTGCCAGCAGTTTGAGGCAGATCTCCTACGAGCAGTACTTC.

This chain links TRBV12-3 or TRBV12-4 with TRBJ2-2; 9 bases agree with TRBD1. The CDR3 has 15 residues. V lost 0 bases, J lost 6 bases, and 2 bases stayed unmatched. The CDR3 DNA is TGTGCCAGCAGTTTAGCGGACAGGGGAGCCGGGGAGCTGTTTTTT. This translates into CASSLADRGAGELFF.

This clonotype turned up a few times. The chain's CDR3 is CASSLGASGRENEQFF. In DNA form, the CDR3 reads TGTGCCAGCAGCTTAGGGGCTAGCGGGAGGGAGAATGAGCAGTTCTTC. The chain recombines TRBV13 with TRBJ2-1; 12 positions agree with TRBD2. CDR3 size: 16 residues. J gave up 7 bases and V 0 bases, and 4 bases lay outside the gene matches. The V gene's germline CDR1 is PRHDT and CDR2 FYEKMQ (reference sequence).